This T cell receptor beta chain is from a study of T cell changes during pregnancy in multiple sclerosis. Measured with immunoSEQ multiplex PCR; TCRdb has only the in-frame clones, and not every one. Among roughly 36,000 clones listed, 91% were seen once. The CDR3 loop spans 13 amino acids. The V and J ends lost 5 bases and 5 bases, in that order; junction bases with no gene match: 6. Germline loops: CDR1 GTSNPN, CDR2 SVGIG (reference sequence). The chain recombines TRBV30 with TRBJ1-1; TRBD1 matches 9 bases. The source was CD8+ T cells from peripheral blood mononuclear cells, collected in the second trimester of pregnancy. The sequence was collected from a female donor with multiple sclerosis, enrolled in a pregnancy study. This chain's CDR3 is CAWGDRGYTEAFF. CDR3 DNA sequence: TGTGCCTGGGGAGACAGGGGGTATACTGAAGCTTTCTTT. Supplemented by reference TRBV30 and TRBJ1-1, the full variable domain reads SQTIHQWPATLVQPVGSPLSLECTVEGTSNPNLYWYRQAAGRGLQLLFYSVGIGQISSEVPQNLSASRPQDRQFILSSKKLLLSDSGFYLCAWGDRGYTEAFFGQGTRLTVV.